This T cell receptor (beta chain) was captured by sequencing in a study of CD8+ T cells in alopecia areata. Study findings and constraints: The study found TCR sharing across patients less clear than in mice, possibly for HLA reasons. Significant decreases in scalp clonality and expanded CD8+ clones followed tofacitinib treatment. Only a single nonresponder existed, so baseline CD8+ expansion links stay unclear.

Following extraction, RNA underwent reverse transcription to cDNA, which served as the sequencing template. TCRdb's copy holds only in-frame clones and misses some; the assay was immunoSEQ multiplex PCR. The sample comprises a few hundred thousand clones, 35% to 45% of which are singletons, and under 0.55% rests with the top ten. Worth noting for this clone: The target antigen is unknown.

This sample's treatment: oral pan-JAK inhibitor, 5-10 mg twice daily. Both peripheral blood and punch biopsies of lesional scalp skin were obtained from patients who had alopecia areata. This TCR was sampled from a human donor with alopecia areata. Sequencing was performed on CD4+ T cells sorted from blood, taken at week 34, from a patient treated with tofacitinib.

Here the CDR3 reads CAWNPGTVGNTIYF. The DNA of the CDR3 is TGTGCCTGGAATCCGGGAACAGTAGGAAACACCATATATTTT. The V call is TRBV30, the J call TRBJ1-3; D is undetermined. The V end was cut by 4 bases, the J end by 4 bases, with 14 bases between. The CDR3 has 14 amino acids. Germline CDR1 reads GTSNPN; CDR2 reads SVGIG (reference sequence).